The 5 T cell receptor beta chains below all came from one sample that was sequenced in a study of OX40 agonist ivuxolimab in advanced cancers. The repertoire was sequenced with immunoSEQ multiplex PCR; TCRdb's copy has only in-frame clones and lacks some. The table records some 80,000 clones, around nine tenths of them present only once. The sequenced sample was CD4+ or CD8+ T cells sorted from blood, obtained in a trial of the OX40 agonist ivuxolimab. The source is an adult with an advanced solid tumor such as melanoma, head and neck, liver or kidney cancer.

The chain recombines TRBV11-2 with TRBJ2-1; TRBD1 matches 7 bases. The trim removed 1 base at V and 6 bases at J, leaving 6 bases unmatched. Germline V lookup: CDR1 SGHAT, CDR2 FQNNGV. CDR3 length: 15 amino acids. The CDR3 DNA follows: TGTGCCAGCAGCTTAGTTGGGACAGCTCCCAATGAGCAGTTCTTC. Its translation: CASSLVGTAPNEQFF.

V usage is TRBV6-1 and J usage is TRBJ1-2; D is ambiguous. The CDR3 loop spans 14 amino acids. Trimming pared 2 bases from V and 4 bases from J, leaving 11 bases between. Germline V gene data show CDR1 as MNHNS and CDR2 as SASEGT. CDR3 loop: CASSEHSAFYGYTF. CDR3 sequence (DNA): TGTGCCAGCAGTGAACATTCTGCCTTCTATGGCTACACCTTC.

The chain joins TRBV11-2 to TRBJ1-1; D unclear. This CDR3 is built from 12 residues. Germline V lookup: CDR1 SGHAT, CDR2 FQNNGV. V gave up 5 bases and J gave up 4 bases, with 8 bases separating them. This CDR3 reads CASSRVGTEAFF. DNA for the CDR3: TGTGCCAGCAGCCGAGTAGGCACTGAAGCTTTCTTT. The full variable domain, rest sourced from reference TRBV11-2 and TRBJ1-1, is EAGVAQSPRYKIIEKRQSVAFWCNPISGHATLYWYQQILGQGPKLLIQFQNNGVVDDSQLPKDRFSAERLKGVDSTLKIQPAKLEDSAVYLCASSRVGTEAFFGQGTRLTVV.

This rearrangement joins TRBV5-1 to TRBJ2-5; the match to TRBD2 covers 10 bases. Germline V gene data show CDR1 as SGHRS and CDR2 as YFSETQ. The V segment lost 4 bases and the J segment 4 bases; nucleotides outside the gene matches: 1. The length of the CDR3 is 13 residues. The CDR3 sequence is CASSASGRETQYF. Written as DNA, the CDR3 is TGCGCCAGCAGCGCTAGCGGGAGAGAGACCCAGTACTTC. The full variable domain, completed using reference TRBV5-1 and TRBJ2-5, is KAGVTQTPRYLIKTRGQQVTLSCSPISGHRSVSWYQQTPGQGLQFLFEYFSETQRNKGNFPGRFSGRQFSNSRSEMNVSTLELGDSALYLCASSASGRETQYFGPGTRLLVL.

This chain uses TRBV7-3 with TRBJ2-2; 9 positions agree with TRBD2. The germline V gene encodes CDR1 SGHTA and CDR2 FQGTGA. This CDR3 has 16 amino acids. Trimming removed 2 bases from V and 4 bases from J; junction bases left unmatched: 5. The CDR3 nucleotides are TGTGCCAGCAGCTTATCTGGCGGGAGGGCCACCGGGGAGCTGTTTTTT. Protein: CASSLSGGRATGELFF.